These 17 T cell receptor beta chains were sequenced from one sample in a study of blood T cell repertoires in COVID-19. Sequencing used immunoSEQ multiplex PCR; TCRdb keeps in-frame clones, though not all of them. The sample gives 250,000 to 300,000 clones, over 65% of which show up once; about 4.9% is in the top ten. The material sequenced was peripheral blood. The receptors here all came from a man in his sixties who had recovered from COVID-19.

The chain has TRBV2 and TRBJ2-1; D is unclear. V was shortened by 5 bases and J by 5 bases, with 16 bases between the two germline ends. The CDR3 totals 15 residues. Germline loops: CDR1 SNHLY, CDR2 FYNNEI. The CDR3 region has the DNA TGTGCCAGCAGTCACTATCGGGTTAGCCACAATGAGCAGTTCTTC. Encoded protein: CASSHYRVSHNEQFF. The full variable domain, its missing parts supplied by reference TRBV2 and TRBJ2-1, is EPEVTQTPSHQVTQMGQEVILRCVPISNHLYFYWYRQILGQKVEFLVSFYNNEISEKSEIFDDQFSVERPDGSNFTLKIRSTKLEDSAMYFCASSHYRVSHNEQFFGPGTRLTVL.

This chain connects TRBV19 to TRBJ1-1; TRBD1 might be the D (5 bases). The CDR3 extends over 13 amino acids. V was cut by 3 bases and J by 4 bases, with 9 bases left in between. The germline V gene encodes CDR1 LNHDA and CDR2 SQIVND (reference sequence). CDR3 amino acids: CASSIRGPTEAFF. The CDR3, as DNA: TGTGCCAGTAGTATTAGGGGCCCCACTGAAGCTTTCTTT.

This chain links TRBV6-5 with TRBJ2-2; D remains unclear. Germline V gene sequence: CDR1 MNHEY, CDR2 SVGAGI. The CDR3 spans 13 residues. The ends were cut back, 2 bases at V and 8 bases at J, with 9 bases in the middle. CDR3 bases: TGTGCCAGCAGTTACCTCACATTAGGGGAGCTGTTTTTT. Translating gives CASSYLTLGELFF.

CDR3 sequence reads: CATSEQFSTDTQYF. For the CDR3, the DNA is TGTGCCACCAGTGAACAGTTTAGCACAGATACGCAGTATTTT. The rearrangement links TRBV24-1 to TRBJ2-3; D unresolved. V was pared by 4 bases and J by 0 bases, with 7 bases between. CDR3 size: 14 residues. Per germline, CDR1 KGHDR and CDR2 SFDVKD.

This clone was seen more than once but under ten times. The junction and the germline gene differ at one end; a read error may be behind it. The chain uses TRBV11-2 and TRBJ2-1; TRBD1 matches at 8 bases. The germline CDR1 and CDR2 sequences are SGHAT and FQNNGV. The CDR3 sequence is 15 residues long. CDR3 DNA sequence: TGTGCCAGCAGATTAGACAGGGGCCCCTACAATGAGCAGTTCTTC. Translated, it gives CASRLDRGPYNEQFF. Looking up the rest from reference TRBV11-2 and TRBJ2-1 gives the full variable domain: EAGVAQSPRYKIIEKRQSVAFWCNPISGHATLYWYQQILGQGPKLLIQFQNNGVVDDSQLPKDRFSAERLKGVDSTLKIQPAKLEDSAVYLCASRLDRGPYNEQFFGPGTRLTVL.

The rearrangement links TRBV7-8 to TRBJ1-5, with D perhaps matching TRBD1 (5 bases). Germline loops: CDR1 SGHVS, CDR2 FQNEAQ. The CDR3 sequence is 12 residues long. The ends were cut back, 5 bases at V and 5 bases at J, with 7 bases in the middle. DNA for the CDR3: TGTGCCAGCAGCCCAGGGTATCAGCCCCAGCATTTT. It codes for CASSPGYQPQHF.

The rearrangement joins TRBV2 to TRBJ2-7, with D maybe TRBD1 (6 bases). The CDR3 has 15 amino acids. The V end was cut by 6 bases, the J end by 0 bases, with 15 bases between. Germline loops: CDR1 SNHLY, CDR2 FYNNEI. CDR3: CASRQDRISSYEQYF. As DNA, the CDR3 is TGTGCCAGCAGGCAAGACAGGATAAGCTCCTACGAGCAGTACTTC. Complete variable domain (other parts from reference TRBV2 and TRBJ2-7): EPEVTQTPSHQVTQMGQEVILRCVPISNHLYFYWYRQILGQKVEFLVSFYNNEISEKSEIFDDQFSVERPDGSNFTLKIRSTKLEDSAMYFCASRQDRISSYEQYFGPGTRLTVT.

The chain combines TRBV19 with TRBJ1-4, with TRBD1 as a possible D gene (6 bases). V lost 5 bases and J lost 7, with 20 bases in between. Germline V gives CDR1 LNHDA, CDR2 SQIVND (reference sequence). The CDR3 consists of 16 residues. The CDR3 bases are TGTGCCAGTAGTCGGGGTCGGGGGGCTGGTGGTGAAAAACTGTTTTTT. Encoded protein: CASSRGRGAGGEKLFF.

The rearrangement links TRBV11-2 to TRBJ1-4; 8 bases fit TRBD1. CDR3 length: 16 residues. V lost 4 bases and J lost 3; bases outside the gene matches: 7. In germline, CDR1 is SGHAT, CDR2 FQNNGV. The CDR3 sequence is CASSWGDRTPNEKLFF. Here the CDR3 DNA reads TGTGCCAGCAGCTGGGGGGACAGGACTCCTAATGAAAAACTGTTTTTT.

The J gene is TRBJ1-1, the V gene TRBV7-9; the D is unclear. V lost 2 bases, J lost 8 bases, and 6 bases lay in between. Germline CDR1 reads SEHNR; CDR2 reads FQNEAQ (reference sequence). This CDR3 has 11 residues. The CDR3 loop reads CASSLNQEAFF. In DNA, the CDR3 is TGTGCCAGCAGCTTAAACCAGGAAGCTTTCTTT.

The V gene is TRBV3-1 (or the pseudogene TRBV3-2), the J gene TRBJ2-7; 9 bases are shared with TRBD2. Germline V lookup: CDR1 LGHDT, CDR2 YNNKEL (reference sequence). V shed 4 bases and J 4 bases; nucleotides not matched to a gene: 11. The CDR3 length is 16 residues. The CDR3 bases are TGTGCCAGCAGCCCGCGGGACGGGACTAGCAGTTACGAGCAGTACTTC. Its translation: CASSPRDGTSSYEQYF.

This clone has a handful of counts. The genes are TRBV28 and TRBJ1-5; TRBD1 might be the D (6 bases). CDR1 and CDR2 (germline): MDHEN, SYDVKM. The CDR3 has 14 amino acids. Between the trimmed V and J ends, which lost 3 bases and 3 bases, there was a span of 9 bases. The CDR3 spells CASSFQGNNQPQHF. CDR3 DNA: TGTGCCAGCAGTTTCCAGGGGAACAATCAGCCCCAGCATTTT. Full variable domain (missing parts from reference TRBV28 and TRBJ1-5): DVKVTQSSRYLVKRTGEKVFLECVQDMDHENMFWYRQDPGLGLRLIYFSYDVKMKEKGDIPEGYSVSREKKERFSLILESASTNQTSMYLCASSFQGNNQPQHFGDGTRLSIL.

The chain links TRBV6-1 to TRBJ2-1; weak D call: TRBD2 (5 bases). The CDR3 has 14 amino acids. Germline assignment: CDR1 MNHNS and CDR2 SASEGT. Trimming took off 2 bases at V and 8 bases at J, with 13 bases between the two ends. This chain's CDR3 is CASSEYGGRDEQFF. The CDR3 DNA sequence: TGTGCCAGCAGTGAATACGGTGGGCGGGATGAGCAGTTCTTC.

The chain joins TRBV6-6 to TRBJ1-1; D gene uncertain. The CDR3 totals 13 residues. The germline gives CDR1 MNHNY, CDR2 SVGAGI (reference sequence). The V end was cut by 5 bases, the J end by 3 bases, with 10 bases between. CDR3 amino acids: CASSTRHDTEAFF. Written as DNA, the CDR3 is TGTGCCAGCAGTACCAGACACGACACTGAAGCTTTCTTT.

The chain combines TRBV11-2 with TRBJ2-1, with 8 bases matching TRBD1. CDR3 size: 14 residues. Germline CDR1 SGHAT, CDR2 FQNNGV. Trimming took 2 bases from V and 7 from J; bases not matched to a gene: 4. The CDR3, as DNA: TGTGCCAGCAGCTTATCAGGGGGCCGAAATGAGCAGTTCTTC. This gives the protein CASSLSGGRNEQFF.

V is TRBV4-2 and J is TRBJ2-7; 12 positions agree with TRBD2. Looked up from germline, CDR1 is LGHNA and CDR2 is YNFKEQ. The CDR3 extends over 15 amino acids. With V trimmed by 4 bases and J by 6 bases, 7 bases remained unmatched. The CDR3 bases are TGTGCCAGCAGCCGGTCACTAGCGGGAGGACCCGAGCAGTACTTC. Amino acids: CASSRSLAGGPEQYF.

This clone has a single count. The V gene is TRBV5-1, the J gene TRBJ1-2, with 9 bases matching TRBD1. With 0 bases clipped from V and 5 bases from J, the junction kept 2 bases outside the gene matches. Germline-derived CDR1 and CDR2 are SGHRS and YFSETQ. The CDR3 covers 14 residues. The CDR3 bases are TGCGCCAGCAGCTTGGACGGACAGGGGTATGGCTACACCTTC. It is translated as CASSLDGQGYGYTF.